This passage covers 12 T cell receptor beta chains from one sample sequenced in a study of cytotoxic CD8 clonotypes in ibrutinib-treated CLL. Using immunoSEQ multiplex PCR, the repertoire was profiled, and TCRdb retains in-frame clones only, with some absent. Of fewer than 45,000 clones in the sample, 70% to 80% were seen once. Specimen: PBMCs, collected at disease progression, from a patient treated with ibrutinib. The origin of the receptors is a human donor with chronic lymphocytic leukemia.

The gene calls are TRBV29-1 and TRBJ2-1; D is perhaps TRBD2 (7 bases). Looked up from germline, CDR1 is SQVTM and CDR2 is ANQGSEA. The CDR3 extends over 14 amino acids. Trimming cost V 3 bases and J 4 bases, with 13 bases left between them. CDR3 DNA sequence: TGCAGCGTTGATCGCGGGGGCGGATACAATGAGCAGTTCTTC. Translating gives CSVDRGGGYNEQFF.

The rearrangement uses TRBV6-1 and TRBJ1-5, with a weak D call TRBD1 (6 bases). The CDR3 contains 13 residues. V dropped 5 bases and J dropped 7 bases, with 12 bases sitting between them. Germline V CDR1 and CDR2: MNHNS, SASEGT. CDR3 bases: TGTGCCAGCAGTCCTCAGGGGAAGCAGCCCCAGCATTTT. It codes for CASSPQGKQPQHF.

The J gene is TRBJ1-1, the V gene TRBV2; tentatively, D is TRBD1 (6 bases). CDR3 length equals 13 residues. Trimming cost V 10 bases and J 1 base, with 13 bases left between them. Per germline, CDR1 SNHLY and CDR2 FYNNEI. The CDR3 DNA sequence: TGTGCCACCGGGACACTAGGGAACACTGAAGCTTTCTTT. It encodes CATGTLGNTEAFF.

The CDR3 loop is CASSLWRNGYTF. In DNA form, the CDR3 reads TGTGCCAGCAGCTTATGGAGGAATGGCTACACCTTC. This chain joins TRBV7-2 and TRBJ1-2, with unresolved D. There are 12 residues in the CDR3. Per the germline V gene, CDR1 is SGHTA and CDR2 is FQGNSA. V was cut by 2 bases and J by 6 bases, with 7 bases left in between. The whole variable domain, remainder taken from reference TRBV7-2 and TRBJ1-2, is GAGVSQSPSNKVTEKGKDVELRCDPISGHTALYWYRQSLGQGLEFLIYFQGNSAPDKSGLPSDRFSAERTGGSVSTLTIQRTQQEDSAVYLCASSLWRNGYTFGSGTRLTVV.

The chain carries TRBV7-9 and TRBJ1-1; TRBD1 might be the D (5 bases). Germline assignment: CDR1 SEHNR and CDR2 FQNEAQ (reference sequence). The CDR3 runs to 13 residues. V dropped 2 bases and J dropped 10 bases, with 14 bases sitting between them. The chain's CDR3 is CASSLSHTRGAFF. The DNA for the CDR3 is TGTGCCAGCAGCTTATCCCATACGAGGGGAGCTTTCTTT.

The chain recombines TRBV6-4 with TRBJ2-1; D is unresolved. V was cut by 3 bases and J by 7 bases, with 10 bases left in between. The length of the CDR3 is 13 residues. CDR1 MRHNA and CDR2 SNTAGT come from the germline V gene. DNA for the CDR3: TGTGCCAGCAGTGATAACCTCGGGAATGAGCAGTTCTTC. It translates to CASSDNLGNEQFF.

The V gene is TRBV4-2, the J gene TRBJ2-1, with no clear D. V lost 0 bases and J lost 8, with 17 bases in between. CDR1 and CDR2 (germline): LGHNA, YNFKEQ. The length of the CDR3 is 16 residues. CDR3: CASSQEGRASSYEQFF. The CDR3 region has the DNA TGTGCCAGCAGCCAAGAAGGAAGGGCCAGTAGTTATGAGCAGTTCTTC.

V gene TRBV4-1 combines with J gene TRBJ1-4, with 7 bases identical to TRBD1. The CDR3 is 15 residues long. Trimming cost V 4 bases and J 1 base; bases outside gene matches: 3. Germline V gene sequence: CDR1 MGHRA, CDR2 YSYEKL. The CDR3: CASSPTGETNEKLFF. The DNA of the CDR3 is TGCGCCAGCAGCCCCACAGGGGAAACTAATGAAAAACTGTTTTTT.

The gene calls are TRBV6-5 and TRBJ1-2; 7 bases align to TRBD1. The CDR3 sequence is 13 residues long. Trimming at V came to 5 bases and at J to 4 bases, leaving 4 bases not matched to a gene. Per the germline V gene, CDR1 is MNHEY and CDR2 is SVGAGI. CDR3 loop: CASSRDRSYGYTF. CDR3 DNA sequence: TGTGCCAGCAGTAGGGACAGAAGCTATGGCTACACCTTC.

The DNA for the CDR3 is TGTGCCAGCAGTACCTCCGACAGACTACGCACTGAAGCTTTCTTT. Its translation is CASSTSDRLRTEAFF. V usage is TRBV27 and J usage is TRBJ1-1; D is perhaps TRBD1 (5 bases). The V end lost 5 bases, the J end lost 4 bases, and 17 bases lay between the germline ends. CDR1 is MNHEY and CDR2 is SMNVEV in the germline V gene (reference sequence). The CDR3 sequence is 15 residues long.

The chain recombines TRBV5-1 with TRBJ2-2; D might be TRBD1 (6 bases). Germline-derived CDR1 and CDR2 are SGHRS and YFSETQ. The CDR3 totals 13 residues. V shed 3 bases and J shed 6 bases, with 9 bases lying between them. This CDR3 is CASSYRDAGELFF. Here the CDR3 DNA reads TGCGCCAGCAGCTACAGGGACGCCGGGGAGCTGTTTTTT.

V is TRBV5-1 and J is TRBJ2-1, with D possibly matching TRBD1 (6 bases). Germline V gives CDR1 SGHRS, CDR2 YFSETQ. This CDR3 has 12 residues. V lost 0 bases and J lost 9, with 7 bases in between. CDR3 amino acids: CASSLVGGEQFF. CDR3 bases: TGCGCCAGCAGCTTGGTAGGGGGTGAGCAGTTCTTC. Together with reference TRBV5-1 and TRBJ2-1, the CDR3 gives the full variable domain: KAGVTQTPRYLIKTRGQQVTLSCSPISGHRSVSWYQQTPGQGLQFLFEYFSETQRNKGNFPGRFSGRQFSNSRSEMNVSTLELGDSALYLCASSLVGGEQFFGPGTRLTVL.